This T cell receptor beta chain was sequenced during a study of blood T cell repertoires in COVID-19 (dated by TCRdb to 2019 to 2021). With respect to the entire study: Samples from collaborators originated in the United States, Italy and Spain and spanned both the acute and convalescent phases of COVID-19. Where available, HLA class I and class II types were obtained from metadata supplied by the sample provider rather than from assay-based typing. Samples were obtained from the ongoing ImmuneRACE study (first 160 participants) and from some 1,300 subjects provided by 6 global collaborators. The material from the prospective study consisted of cDNA or gDNA derived from T cells, B-cell-depleted T cells, or PBMCs. The dataset comprised deeply sampled blood TCRbeta repertoires from subjects exposed to, actively infected with, or recovered from COVID-19. Nearly every sample came with metadata listing a de-identified subject ID, COVID-19 status, age in years and sex. The repertoires were released in a freely available public database meant as a resource for research on the immune response to SARS-CoV-2.

Participants in the prospective study were aged about 18 to 100 years, lived in over 20 United States geographic areas, and enrolled through a virtual design. To assign participants to cohorts, the prospective study relied on clinical history that participants themselves reported in a screening survey and a study questionnaire. Recovered participants in ImmuneRACE Cohort 3 were defined by two consecutive negative NP/OP PCR tests, clearance by a healthcare professional, or resolution of symptoms. In the prospective study, whole blood, serum and a nasopharyngeal or oropharyngeal swab were collected from each participant by mobile phlebotomists. Over an approximately 2-month period, participants in the prospective study had the option of providing additional blood draws and questionnaires. Before DNA extraction, prospective study blood samples were shipped either frozen or at room temperature. TCRbeta CDR3 regions were amplified from genomic DNA by means of the immunoSEQ Assay, a bias-controlled multiplex PCR. The authors' pipeline ran thus. Within the assay, amplification of reference gene primers was used to estimate how many nucleated cells each sample contained. Sequence reads were collapsed and filtered to measure the absolute abundance of every unique TCRbeta CDR3 rearrangement. Productive Simpson clonality was computed per sample as the square root of Simpson's diversity index over productive rearrangements. TCRdb carries this immuneACCESS record with in-frame sequences only. Its versions omit some clonotypes, under half of them owing to an unresolved V gene in the studies checked, with the rest unexplained. V and J calls and clone size are copied from that table; D and trimming were computed from the DNA. This sample has some 160,000 clones in its table, and just under 85% of those were observed once. The ten largest account for 6.2% of the sample.

The germline V and J ends show losses of 6 bases and 5 bases respectively, and no gene match explains 8 bases of the junction. The CDR3 holds 14 amino acids from the cysteine to the phenylalanine. The only DNA kept is the CDR3, 42 bases in frame from the first base. In the germline V gene, CDR1 corresponds to MNHEY and CDR2 to SVGAGI. Overall study outcomes, separate from this receptor: How much clinical and demographic metadata was included differed by source and by participant, and the metadata was provided uncurated.

In regard to this clone: Its binding antigen is unknown. No qualities accompany the bases; no much larger clone lies one base away.

This receptor was obtained from a woman aged 40 to 50 who had recovered from COVID-19. The chain was built from TRBV6-5 and TRBJ2-7; TRBD2 agrees with 9 junctional bases. Sequenced sample: PBMCs or T cells enriched from blood (not recorded which). The CDR3 in this case is CASRPSGIAHEQYF. Read as DNA, the sequence is TGTGCCAGCAGGCCTAGCGGGATTGCCCACGAGCAGTACTTC.